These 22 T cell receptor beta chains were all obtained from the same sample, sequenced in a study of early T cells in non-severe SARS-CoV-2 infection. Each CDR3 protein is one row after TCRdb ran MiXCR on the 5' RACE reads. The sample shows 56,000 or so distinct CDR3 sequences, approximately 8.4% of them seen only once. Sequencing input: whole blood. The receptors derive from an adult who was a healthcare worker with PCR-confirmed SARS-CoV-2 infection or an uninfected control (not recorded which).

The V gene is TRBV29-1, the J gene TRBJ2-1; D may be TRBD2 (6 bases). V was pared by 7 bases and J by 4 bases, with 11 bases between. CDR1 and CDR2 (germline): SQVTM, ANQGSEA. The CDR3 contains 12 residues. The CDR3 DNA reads TGCAGCGCCGACGGAGGGTACAATGAGCAGTTCTTC. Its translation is CSADGGYNEQFF.

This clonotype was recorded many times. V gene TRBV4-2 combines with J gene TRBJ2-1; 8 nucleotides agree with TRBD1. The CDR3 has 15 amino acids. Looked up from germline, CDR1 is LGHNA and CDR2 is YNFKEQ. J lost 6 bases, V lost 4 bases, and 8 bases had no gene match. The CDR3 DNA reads TGTGCCAGCAGCCCCCAGAAGGACAGGGCCAATGAGCAGTTCTTC. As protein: CASSPQKDRANEQFF.

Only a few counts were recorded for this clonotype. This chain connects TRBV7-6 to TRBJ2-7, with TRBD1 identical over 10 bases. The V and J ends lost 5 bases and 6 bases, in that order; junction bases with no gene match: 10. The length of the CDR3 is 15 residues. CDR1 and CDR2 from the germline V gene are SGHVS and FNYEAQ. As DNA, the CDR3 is TGTGCCAGCAGCCCATCCGGGACAGGGGCTTCCGAGCAGTACTTC. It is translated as CASSPSGTGASEQYF.

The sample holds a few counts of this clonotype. The CDR3 sequence: CASSLAGYEQFF. DNA for the CDR3: TGCGCCAGCAGCTTGGCAGGGTATGAGCAGTTCTTC. The chain joins TRBV5-1 to TRBJ2-1; the D gene is possibly TRBD1 (5 bases). CDR1 and CDR2 from the germline V gene are SGHRS and YFSETQ. This CDR3 spans 12 amino acids. The V gene lost 0 bases and the J gene lost 8 bases, with 6 bases spanning the gap.

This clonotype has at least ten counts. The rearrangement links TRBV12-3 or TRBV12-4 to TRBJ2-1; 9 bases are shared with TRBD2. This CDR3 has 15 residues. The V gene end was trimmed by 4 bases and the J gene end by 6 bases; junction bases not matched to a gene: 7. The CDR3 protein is CASSSRGGSVNEQFF. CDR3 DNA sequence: TGTGCCAGCAGTTCGCGGGGGGGCTCTGTCAATGAGCAGTTCTTC.

The chain's CDR3 is CASSELGSPNYGYTF. The CDR3 DNA is TGCGCCAGCAGTGAGTTGGGGAGCCCCAACTATGGCTACACCTTC. J is TRBJ1-2 and V is TRBV10-2; D is unresolved. The CDR3 has 15 residues. The germline gives CDR1 WSHSY, CDR2 SAAADI. With 1 base removed from V and 2 bases from J, the gap between germline ends came to 11 bases.

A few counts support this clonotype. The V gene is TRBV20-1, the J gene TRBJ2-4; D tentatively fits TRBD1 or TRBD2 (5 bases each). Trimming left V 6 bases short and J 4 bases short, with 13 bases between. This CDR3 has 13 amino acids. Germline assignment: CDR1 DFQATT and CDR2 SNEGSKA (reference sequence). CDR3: CSASWGIKNIQYF. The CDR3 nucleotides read TGCAGTGCCTCCTGGGGGATTAAAAACATTCAGTACTTC.

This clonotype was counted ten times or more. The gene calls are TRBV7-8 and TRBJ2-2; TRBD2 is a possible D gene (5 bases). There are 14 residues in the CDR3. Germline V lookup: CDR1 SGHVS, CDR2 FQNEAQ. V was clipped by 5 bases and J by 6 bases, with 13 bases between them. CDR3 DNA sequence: TGTGCCAGCAGCGCCACTAGTAACTCCGGGGAGCTGTTTTTT. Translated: CASSATSNSGELFF. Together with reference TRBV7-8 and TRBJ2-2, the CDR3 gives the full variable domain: GAGVSQSPRYKVAKRGQDVALRCDPISGHVSLFWYQQALGQGPEFLTYFQNEAQLDKSGLPSDRFFAERPEGSVSTLKIQRTQQEDSAVYLCASSATSNSGELFFGEGSRLTVL.

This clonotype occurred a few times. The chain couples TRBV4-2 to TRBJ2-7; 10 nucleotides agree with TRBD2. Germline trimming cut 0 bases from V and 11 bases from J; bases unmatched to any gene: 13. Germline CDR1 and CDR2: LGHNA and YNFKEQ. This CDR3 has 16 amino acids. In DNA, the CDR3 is TGTGCCAGCAGCCAAGAGGCTAGCGGGAGAATAGACTCGGAGTACTTC. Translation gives CASSQEASGRIDSEYF.

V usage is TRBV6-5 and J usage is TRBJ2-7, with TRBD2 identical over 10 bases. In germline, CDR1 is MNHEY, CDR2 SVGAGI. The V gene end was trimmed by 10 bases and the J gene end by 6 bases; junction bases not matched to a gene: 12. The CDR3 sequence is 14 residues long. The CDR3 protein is CATLGLAGAGEQYF. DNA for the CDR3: TGTGCCACCCTCGGGCTAGCGGGAGCGGGCGAGCAGTACTTC.

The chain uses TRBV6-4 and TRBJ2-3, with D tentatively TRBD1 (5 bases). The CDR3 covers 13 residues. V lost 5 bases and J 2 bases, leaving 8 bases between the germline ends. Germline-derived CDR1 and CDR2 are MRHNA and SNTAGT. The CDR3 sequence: CASSIGATDTQYF. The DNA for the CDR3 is TGTGCCAGCAGTATTGGGGCCACAGATACGCAGTATTTT.

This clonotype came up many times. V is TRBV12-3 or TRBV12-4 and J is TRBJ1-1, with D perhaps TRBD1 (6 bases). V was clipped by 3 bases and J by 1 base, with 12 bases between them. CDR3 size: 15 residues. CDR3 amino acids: CASSFGGGGNTEAFF. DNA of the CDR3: TGTGCCAGCAGTTTTGGGGGGGGCGGGAACACTGAAGCTTTCTTT.

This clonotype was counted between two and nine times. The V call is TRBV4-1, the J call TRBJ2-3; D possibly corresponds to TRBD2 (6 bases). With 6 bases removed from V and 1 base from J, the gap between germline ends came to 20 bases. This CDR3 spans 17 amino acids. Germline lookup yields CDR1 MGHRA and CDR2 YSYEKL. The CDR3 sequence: CASRPGMAGLRTDTQYF. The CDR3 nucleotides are TGCGCCAGCAGGCCGGGGATGGCGGGACTCCGCACAGATACGCAGTATTTT.

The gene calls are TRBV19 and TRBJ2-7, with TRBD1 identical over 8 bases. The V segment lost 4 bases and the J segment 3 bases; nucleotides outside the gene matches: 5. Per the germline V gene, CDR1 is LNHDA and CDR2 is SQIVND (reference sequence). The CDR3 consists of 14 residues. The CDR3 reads CASSTTGTGYEQYF. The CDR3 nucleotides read TGTGCCAGTAGTACGACCGGGACAGGCTACGAGCAGTACTTC.

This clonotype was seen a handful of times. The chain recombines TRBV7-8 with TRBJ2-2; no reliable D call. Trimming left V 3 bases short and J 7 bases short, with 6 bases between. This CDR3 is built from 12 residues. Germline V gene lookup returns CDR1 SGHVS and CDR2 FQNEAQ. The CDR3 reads CASSLDGGELFF. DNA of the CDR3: TGTGCCAGCAGCTTGGACGGCGGGGAGCTGTTTTTT.

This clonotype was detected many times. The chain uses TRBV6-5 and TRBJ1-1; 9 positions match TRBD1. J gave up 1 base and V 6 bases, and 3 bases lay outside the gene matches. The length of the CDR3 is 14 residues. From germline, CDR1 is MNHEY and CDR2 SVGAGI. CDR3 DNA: TGTGCCAGCAGGAGGGACAGGGCGAACACTGAAGCTTTCTTT. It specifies CASRRDRANTEAFF.

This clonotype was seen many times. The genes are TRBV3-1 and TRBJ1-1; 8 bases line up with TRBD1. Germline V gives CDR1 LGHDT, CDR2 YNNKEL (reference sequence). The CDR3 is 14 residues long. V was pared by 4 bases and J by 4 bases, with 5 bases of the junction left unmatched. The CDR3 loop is CASSPGQGSTEAFF. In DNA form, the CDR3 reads TGTGCCAGCAGCCCCGGACAGGGAAGCACTGAAGCTTTCTTT. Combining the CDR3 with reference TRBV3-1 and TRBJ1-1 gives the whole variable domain DTAVSQTPKYLVTQMGNDKSIKCEQNLGHDTMYWYKQDSKKFLKIMFSYNNKELIINETVPNRFSPKSPDKAHLNLHINSLELGDSAVYFCASSPGQGSTEAFFGQGTRLTVV.

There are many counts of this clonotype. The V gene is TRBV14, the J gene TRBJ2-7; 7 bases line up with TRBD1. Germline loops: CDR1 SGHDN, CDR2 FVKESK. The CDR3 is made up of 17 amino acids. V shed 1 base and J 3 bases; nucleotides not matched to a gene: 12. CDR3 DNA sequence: TGTGCCAGCAGCCAAGGTGGGGTGGCGGACAGGAACTACGAGCAGTACTTC. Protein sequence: CASSQGGVADRNYEQYF.

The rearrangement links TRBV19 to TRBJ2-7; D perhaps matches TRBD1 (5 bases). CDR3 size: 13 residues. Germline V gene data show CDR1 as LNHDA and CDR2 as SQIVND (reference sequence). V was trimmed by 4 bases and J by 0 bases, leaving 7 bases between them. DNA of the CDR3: TGTGCCAGTAGTAAGACAGCCTCCTACGAGCAGTACTTC. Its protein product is CASSKTASYEQYF.

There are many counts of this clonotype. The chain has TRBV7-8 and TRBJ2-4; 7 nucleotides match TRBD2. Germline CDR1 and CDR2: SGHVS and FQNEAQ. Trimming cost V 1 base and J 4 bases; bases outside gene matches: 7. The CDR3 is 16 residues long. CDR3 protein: CASSLVPGTNKNIQYF. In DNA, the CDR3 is TGTGCCAGCAGCTTAGTCCCTGGGACTAATAAAAACATTCAGTACTTC.

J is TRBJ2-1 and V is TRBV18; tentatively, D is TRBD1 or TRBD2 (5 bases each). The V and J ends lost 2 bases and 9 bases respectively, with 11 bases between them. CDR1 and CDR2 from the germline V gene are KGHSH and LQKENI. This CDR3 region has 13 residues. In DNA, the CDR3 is TGTGCCAGCTCACCAGGGGGTAAGAGTGAGCAGTTCTTC. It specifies CASSPGGKSEQFF.

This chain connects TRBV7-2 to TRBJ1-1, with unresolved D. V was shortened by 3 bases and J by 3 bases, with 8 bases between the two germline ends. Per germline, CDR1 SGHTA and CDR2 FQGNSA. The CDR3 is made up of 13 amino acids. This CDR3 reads CASSFNTDTEAFF. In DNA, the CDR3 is TGTGCCAGCAGCTTTAACACCGACACTGAAGCTTTCTTT.